This T cell receptor beta chain was recorded in a study of T cell responses to AZD1222 COVID-19 vaccine. For this clone: Its antigen is as yet unknown.

CDR1 is GTSNPN and CDR2 is SVGIG in the germline V gene (reference sequence). The CDR3 spans 13 residues. Trimming pared 1 base from V and 5 bases from J, leaving 9 bases between. Study-wide findings and caveats: Mostly white British, mostly female donors; authors suggested clonal diversity may be underestimated.

Assay used: immunoSEQ multiplex PCR; TCRdb lists only in-frame clones, some missing. The repertoire consists of more than 100,000 clones, with more than 85% occurring once and the leading ten covering approximately 5.1%. The TCR originated in an adult who received the AZD1222 COVID-19 vaccine. The starting material was peripheral blood, obtained 28 days after the second AZD1222 dose. The rearrangement joins TRBV30 to TRBJ1-5; maybe TRBD1 (6 bases). CDR3 nucleotide sequence: TGTGCCTGGAGTGAACAGGGAGATCAGCCCCAGCATTTT. Amino acids: CAWSEQGDQPQHF.